The subject of this entry is one TCR beta chain. This entry belongs to a study of blood T cell repertoires in COVID-19. About the study: Collection of acute and convalescent COVID-19 samples took place in the United States, Italy and Spain.

As handled by the study authors: Reference gene primers were amplified, and this amplification served to estimate nucleated cell counts. This table comes from immunoSEQ multiplex PCR, and its TCRdb copy is limited to in-frame clones, with some not included. The V and J calls and the clone size are those of that table, but D and trimming were determined from the DNA. The sample yields hundreds of thousands of clones, about 88% seen once. Participants spanned ages about 18 to 95 years and resided in some 22 US areas. Grouping used clinical history reported by participants in a survey and questionnaire. Unmatched junction bases numbered 9, after V lost 4 bases and J lost 4 bases. CDR1 is MNHEY and CDR2 is SMNVEV in the germline V gene (reference sequence). CDR3 length: 15 residues.

The chain is built from TRBV27 and TRBJ1-2, with 7 bases aligning to TRBD1. The sequencing sample was made of PBMCs or T cells enriched from blood (not recorded which). The receptor was derived from a woman in her forties or fifties who had recovered from COVID-19. The DNA of the CDR3 is TGTGCCAGCAGTTGGAGACAGGGAGAGTCCTATGGCTACACCTTC. Its protein product is CASSWRQGESYGYTF.